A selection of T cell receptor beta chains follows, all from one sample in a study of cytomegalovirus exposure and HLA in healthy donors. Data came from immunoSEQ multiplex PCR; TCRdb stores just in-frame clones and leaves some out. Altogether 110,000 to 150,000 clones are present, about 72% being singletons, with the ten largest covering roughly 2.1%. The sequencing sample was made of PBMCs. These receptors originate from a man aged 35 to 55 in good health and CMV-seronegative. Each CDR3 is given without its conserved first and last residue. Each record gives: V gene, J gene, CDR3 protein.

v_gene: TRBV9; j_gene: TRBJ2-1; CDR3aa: ASSVGLAGDPEQF
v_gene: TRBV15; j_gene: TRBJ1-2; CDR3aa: ATSRDSQLRAYGYT
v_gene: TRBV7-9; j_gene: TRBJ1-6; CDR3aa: ASSLEAPDRENSPLH
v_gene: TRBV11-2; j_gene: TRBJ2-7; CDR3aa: ASSVGGLHEQY
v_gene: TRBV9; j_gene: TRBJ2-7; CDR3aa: ASSAGGSYEQY
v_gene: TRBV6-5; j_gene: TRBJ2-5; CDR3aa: AVSLAGGRETQY
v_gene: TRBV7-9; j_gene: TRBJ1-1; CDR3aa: ASSFQGMNTEAF
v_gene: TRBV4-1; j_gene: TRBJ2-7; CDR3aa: ASNPGGASSYEQY
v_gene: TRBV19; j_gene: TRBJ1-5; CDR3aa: ASNSDRDQPQH
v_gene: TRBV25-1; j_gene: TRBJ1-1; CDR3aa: ASSRQGYTEAF
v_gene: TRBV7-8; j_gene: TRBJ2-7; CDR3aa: ASSLGTGAHEQY
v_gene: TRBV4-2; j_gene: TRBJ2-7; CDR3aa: ASSRASSGGLTSYEQY
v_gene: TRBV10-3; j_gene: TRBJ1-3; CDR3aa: AISDIAPSSGNTIY
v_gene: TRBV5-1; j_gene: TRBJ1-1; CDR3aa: ASSWGDSNTEAF
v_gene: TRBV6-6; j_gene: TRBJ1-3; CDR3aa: ASSTGQLSSGNTIY
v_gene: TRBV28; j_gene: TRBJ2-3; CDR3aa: ASSNDRESTDTQY
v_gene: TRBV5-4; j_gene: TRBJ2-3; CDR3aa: ASSGGSRITDTQY
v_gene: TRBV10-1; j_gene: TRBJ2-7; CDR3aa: ASSDASGYEQY
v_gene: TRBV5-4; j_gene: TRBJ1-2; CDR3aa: ASSLAGGYGYT
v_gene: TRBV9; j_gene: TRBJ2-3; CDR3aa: ASSVVGTSTFNQY
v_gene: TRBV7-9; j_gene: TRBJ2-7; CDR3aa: ASSWTSGYEQY
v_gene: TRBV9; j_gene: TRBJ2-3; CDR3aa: ASSEGQVTDTQY
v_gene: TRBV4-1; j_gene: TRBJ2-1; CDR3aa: ASSPGLVGFTVYNEQF
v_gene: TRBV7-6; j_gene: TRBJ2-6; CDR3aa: ASSPQGSGANVLT
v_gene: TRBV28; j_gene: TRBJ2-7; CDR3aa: ASSGTGYHEQY
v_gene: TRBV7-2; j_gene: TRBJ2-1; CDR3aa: ASSPLSFQQF
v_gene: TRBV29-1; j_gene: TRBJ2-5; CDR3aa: SARPRSTETQY
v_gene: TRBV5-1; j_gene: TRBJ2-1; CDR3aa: ASSAGLAGDEQF
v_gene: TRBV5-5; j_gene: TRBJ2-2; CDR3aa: ASSSGTSTGELF
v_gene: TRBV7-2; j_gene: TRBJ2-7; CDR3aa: ASSLGVRRFDEQY
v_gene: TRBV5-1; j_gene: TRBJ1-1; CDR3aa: ASSSGPPRVTF
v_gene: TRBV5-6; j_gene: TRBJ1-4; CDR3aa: ASSLVWHDNEKLF
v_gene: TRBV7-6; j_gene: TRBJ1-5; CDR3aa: ASSLALGQDNQPQH
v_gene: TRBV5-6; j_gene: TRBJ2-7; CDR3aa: ASSFTGGGEQY
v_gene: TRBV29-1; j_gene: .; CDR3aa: SVASGTGGYEQY
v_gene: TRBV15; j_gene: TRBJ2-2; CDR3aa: ATSRDDWSREVNTGELF
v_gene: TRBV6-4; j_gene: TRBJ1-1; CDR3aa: ASSDVLTEAF
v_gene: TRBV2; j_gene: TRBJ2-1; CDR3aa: ASSVSGGYNEQF
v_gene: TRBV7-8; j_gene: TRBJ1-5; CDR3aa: ASSSKGGDSNQPQH
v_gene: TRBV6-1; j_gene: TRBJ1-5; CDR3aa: ATHPAVTYNQPQH
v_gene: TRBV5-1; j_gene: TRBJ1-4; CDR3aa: ASSLSGGSDEKLF
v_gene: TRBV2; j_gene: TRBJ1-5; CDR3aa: ASSTDREYQPQH
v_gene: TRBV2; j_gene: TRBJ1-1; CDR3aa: ASSEAGGNTEAF
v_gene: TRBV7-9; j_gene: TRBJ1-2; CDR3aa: ASSSLQGPGAGYT
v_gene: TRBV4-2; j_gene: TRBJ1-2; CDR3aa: ASSQEQFPGQLSYT
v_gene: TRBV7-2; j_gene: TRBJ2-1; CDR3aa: ASSLLSRQEQF
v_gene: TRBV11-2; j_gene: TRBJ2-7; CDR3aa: ASSLLVSGSYEQY
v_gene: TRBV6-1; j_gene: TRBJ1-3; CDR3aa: ASRRTGAGNTIY
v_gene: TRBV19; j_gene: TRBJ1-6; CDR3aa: ASHQAQGRVSSYNSPLH
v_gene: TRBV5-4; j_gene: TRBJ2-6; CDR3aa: ASSLTGAGANVLT
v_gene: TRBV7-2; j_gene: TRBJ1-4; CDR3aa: ASSLEWGRGSEKLF
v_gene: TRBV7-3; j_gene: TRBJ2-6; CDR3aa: ASSLYGGRLAGANVLT
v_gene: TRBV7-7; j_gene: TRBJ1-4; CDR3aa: ASSRQPGQNEKLF
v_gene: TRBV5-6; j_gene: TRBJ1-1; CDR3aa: ASSLWGGSTEAF
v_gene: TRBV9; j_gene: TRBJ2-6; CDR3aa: ASSSGLPSGANVLT
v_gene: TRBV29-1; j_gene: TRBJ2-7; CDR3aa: SVGAGGPIFGEQY
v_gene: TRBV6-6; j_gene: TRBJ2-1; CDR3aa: ASSYVTSNEQF
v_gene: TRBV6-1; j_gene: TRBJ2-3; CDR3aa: ASSEGQGADTQY
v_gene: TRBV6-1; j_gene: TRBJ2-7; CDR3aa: ASSEISAGGVYEQY
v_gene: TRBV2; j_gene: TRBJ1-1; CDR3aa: ASSEVGFLTEAF